These 27 T cell receptor beta chains came from one sample sequenced in a study of T cells in Graves' hyperthyroidism and ophthalmopathy. RNA transcripts yielded amplified TCR beta CDR3 regions. The HTBI primer set served for first-round RT-PCR of the TCR CDR3. Each CDR3 protein gets one entry after TCRdb re-called the multiplex PCR reads with MiXCR. The table records fewer than 550,000 distinct CDR3 sequences, around a quarter of them present only once. Sequencing input: blood. These receptor sequences come from a young woman with Graves' ophthalmopathy.

For this clonotype: This could be a read error, since a much larger clone is one nucleotide away. The V call is TRBV10-3, the J call TRBJ2-7, with D hard to call. The CDR3 runs to 13 residues. Germline-derived CDR1 and CDR2 are ENHRY and SYGVKD. The CDR3 here is CAISDSLTYEQCF. CDR3 coding DNA: TGTGCCATCAGTGACAGTTTAACCTACGAGCAGTGCTTC.

J is TRBJ1-1 and V is TRBV12-3 or TRBV12-4, with D uncertain. With 3 bases removed from V and 3 bases from J, the gap between germline ends came to 8 bases. This CDR3 has 13 residues. The CDR3 loop reads CASSFFADTEAFF. The CDR3 nucleotides read TGTGCCAGCAGTTTCTTTGCTGACACTGAAGCTTTCTTT.

A remark on this clonotype: The junction shows a germline mismatch at one end, possibly a read error. This chain uses TRBV15 with TRBJ2-7, with TRBD2 identical over 9 bases. Germline lookup yields CDR1 LNHNV and CDR2 YYDKDF (reference sequence). This CDR3 region has 15 residues. The CDR3 DNA follows: TGTGCCACCAGCAGAGGTAGCGGGGGAACCTACGAGCAGCACTTC. It codes for CATSRGSGGTYEQHF.

This clonotype was observed a handful of times. The chain carries TRBV27 and TRBJ1-5; no firm D call. Per germline, CDR1 MNHEY and CDR2 SMNVEV (reference sequence). The CDR3 contains 15 residues. Trimming took off 2 bases at V and 0 bases at J, with 8 bases between the two ends. The CDR3 nucleotides are TGTGCCAGCAGTTTAGAGGCTTATAGCAATCAGCCCCAGCATTTT. Translating it yields CASSLEAYSNQPQHF.

This clonotype was detected a few times. Here the CDR3 DNA reads TGTGCCAGCAGCCCCCACGGTACGGGCTACACCTTC. This translates into CASSPHGTGYTF. The V call is TRBV4-2, the J call TRBJ1-2; D remains unclear. With 4 bases removed from V and 8 bases from J, the gap between germline ends came to 11 bases. The CDR3 is 12 amino acids. From germline, CDR1 is LGHNA and CDR2 YNFKEQ.

Only a few counts were recorded for this clonotype. The chain combines TRBV6-2 or TRBV6-3 with TRBJ1-1; no definite D call. V dropped 0 bases and J dropped 7 bases, with 15 bases sitting between them. Germline CDR1 is MNHEY and CDR2 is SVGEGT. This CDR3 has 15 residues. The CDR3 loop reads CASSYSGSRASEAFF. In nucleotides, the CDR3 is TGTGCCAGCAGTTACTCTGGCTCCCGGGCAAGTGAAGCTTTCTTT.

This clonotype was observed at least ten times. The chain employs TRBV27 and TRBJ1-6; no definite D call. Trimming took 6 bases from V and 8 from J, leaving 11 bases between them. The CDR3 has 13 residues. Germline assignment: CDR1 MNHEY and CDR2 SMNVEV (reference sequence). The CDR3 loop is CASSVRSDSPLHF. CDR3 DNA sequence: TGTGCCAGCAGCGTAAGGTCAGATTCACCCCTCCACTTT.

This clonotype was recorded a few times. V gene TRBV6-1 combines with J gene TRBJ2-7; no definite D call. The ends were cut back, 8 bases at V and 7 bases at J, with 9 bases in the middle. The CDR3 runs to 10 residues. Germline values: CDR1 MNHNS, CDR2 SASEGT. The CDR3 nucleotides read TGTGCCAGCCGGATGGGGGAGCAGTACTTC. This encodes CASRMGEQYF.

This clonotype was counted between two and nine times. J is TRBJ1-1 and V is TRBV29-1; the D gene is possibly TRBD1 (6 bases). V was trimmed by 5 bases and J by 1 base, leaving 11 bases between them. This CDR3 is 13 amino acids long. CDR1 is SQVTM, CDR2 ANQGSEA, per germline. CDR3 in amino acids: CSVNRDPNTEAFF. The CDR3, as DNA: TGCAGCGTTAACAGGGACCCGAACACTGAAGCTTTCTTT.

Of note for this clonotype: At one end, the junction sequence differs from germline, possibly due to a read error. CDR3 protein: CASSHHGTGDYEQCF. The CDR3 DNA reads as TGTGCCAGCAGCCACCACGGGACAGGGGACTACGAGCAGTGCTTC. The V call is TRBV2, the J call TRBJ2-7; 10 bases are a match to TRBD1. Germline V lookup: CDR1 SNHLY, CDR2 FYNNEI. The CDR3 has 15 residues.

In its sample, this clonotype was seen a few times. V and J are TRBV13 and TRBJ2-7; TRBD1 aligns across 7 bases. The CDR3 runs 14 residues. In germline, CDR1 is PRHDT, CDR2 FYEKMQ (reference sequence). Losses at the gene ends were 5 bases for V and 3 bases for J; bases not matched to a gene: 7. The CDR3 DNA follows: TGTGCCAGCAGCACCCGGACAGGATACTACGAGCAGTACTTC. Translation gives CASSTRTGYYEQYF. The full variable domain, completed using reference TRBV13 and TRBJ2-7, is AAGVIQSPRHLIKEKRETATLKCYPIPRHDTVYWYQQGPGQDPQFLISFYEKMQSDKGSIPDRFSAQQFSDYHSELNMSSLELGDSALYFCASSTRTGYYEQYFGPGTRLTVT.

This clonotype was seen ten or more times. The rearrangement uses TRBV28 and TRBJ1-2, with D unresolved. V was trimmed by 3 bases and J by 1 base, leaving 6 bases between them. This CDR3 contains 13 residues. Germline V CDR1 and CDR2: MDHEN, SYDVKM. CDR3: CASSFQINYGYTF. The CDR3, as DNA: TGTGCCAGCAGTTTTCAAATTAACTATGGCTACACCTTC.

This clonotype has ten or more counts. The chain uses TRBV5-1 and TRBJ1-2, with a possible D match to TRBD1 (6 bases). Deletions cut 0 bases from V and 7 bases from J, with 19 bases between. The CDR3 totals 16 residues. In germline, CDR1 is SGHRS, CDR2 YFSETQ. DNA for the CDR3: TGCGCCAGCAGCTTGGGAGCGGCGGGGGGGCTGAGTGGCTACACCTTC. Translated, it gives CASSLGAAGGLSGYTF.

This clonotype was picked up many times. The chain has TRBV7-2 and TRBJ2-5; a weak D match, TRBD2 (5 bases). Trimming pared 4 bases from V and 0 bases from J, leaving 9 bases between. The CDR3 has 14 amino acids. The germline gives CDR1 SGHTA, CDR2 FQGNSA. The CDR3 DNA reads as TGTGCCAGCAGCTCAGGAGGAGACCAAGAGACCCAGTACTTC. Encoded protein: CASSSGGDQETQYF. Full variable domain (remainder filled in from reference TRBV7-2 and TRBJ2-5): GAGVSQSPSNKVTEKGKDVELRCDPISGHTALYWYRQSLGQGLEFLIYFQGNSAPDKSGLPSDRFSAERTGGSVSTLTIQRTQQEDSAVYLCASSSGGDQETQYFGPGTRLLVL.

The genes are TRBV27 and TRBJ1-5, with a possible D match to TRBD1 (6 bases). Germline CDR1 MNHEY, CDR2 SMNVEV (reference sequence). Trimming pared 7 bases from V and 3 bases from J, leaving 13 bases between. The CDR3 runs 14 residues. For the CDR3, the DNA is TGTGCCAGCAAGCTCGACAGGTCCAATCAGCCCCAGCATTTT. Translated: CASKLDRSNQPQHF.

This clonotype was observed many times. The chain combines TRBV28 with TRBJ2-5; TRBD1 aligns across 8 bases. Germline-derived CDR1 and CDR2 are MDHEN and SYDVKM. V trimming: 3 bases; J trimming: 7 bases; junction bases outside the gene matches: 19. The CDR3 has 18 amino acids. CDR3: CASSLNGARGRRGGTQYF. The CDR3, as DNA: TGTGCCAGCAGTTTGAATGGGGCCAGGGGGCGACGGGGAGGGACCCAGTACTTC.

In this sample, this clonotype turned up a few times. The chain couples TRBV11-2 to TRBJ2-3, with unresolved D. CDR3 size: 14 residues. Germline assignment: CDR1 SGHAT and CDR2 FQNNGV. Trimming shortened V by 0 bases and J by 4 bases, and 8 bases separated the two germline ends. In DNA, the CDR3 is TGTGCCAGCAGCTTAGATGGTGGACCAGATACGCAGTATTTT. This codes for CASSLDGGPDTQYF.

Many counts were recorded for this clonotype. The CDR3 is CAFRDLNTGELFF. The CDR3 DNA follows: TGTGCCTTCCGGGACCTGAACACCGGGGAGCTGTTTTTT. The chain combines TRBV6-1 with TRBJ2-2; D is perhaps TRBD1 or TRBD2 (5 bases each). CDR1 is MNHNS, CDR2 SASEGT, per germline. The ends were cut back, 11 bases at V and 1 base at J, with 11 bases in the middle. The CDR3 is 13 amino acids.

This clonotype was found many times. The chain combines TRBV7-2 with TRBJ2-7, with D perhaps matching TRBD1 (5 bases). V was cut by 4 bases and J by 3 bases, with 16 bases left in between. CDR1 and CDR2 (germline): SGHTA, FQGNSA. This CDR3 has 15 amino acids. Here the CDR3 reads CASSSRQKVGYEQYF. DNA for the CDR3: TGTGCCAGCAGCTCACGACAGAAAGTGGGCTACGAGCAGTACTTC.

This sequence joins TRBV12-3 or TRBV12-4 and TRBJ2-2; D remains ambiguous. There are 12 residues in the CDR3. V dropped 1 base and J dropped 7 bases, with 4 bases sitting between them. The CDR3 sequence: CASSLGLGELFF. CDR3 DNA sequence: TGTGCCAGCAGTTTAGGCCTCGGGGAGCTGTTTTTT.

Concerning this clonotype: No conserved phenylalanine or tryptophan is present at the end of the CDR3, so a read error is the likely explanation. This chain links TRBV30 with TRBJ1-1, with a possible D match to TRBD1 (6 bases). This CDR3 is built from 13 residues. CDR1 and CDR2 from the germline V gene are GTSNPN and SVGIG (reference sequence). V was clipped by 8 bases and J by 0 bases, with 13 bases between them. The CDR3 protein is CAGSGGLNTEAFL. The CDR3 coding sequence is TGTGCCGGTTCGGGGGGCTTGAACACTGAAGCTTTCCTT.

This clonotype was observed at least ten times. V gene TRBV2 combines with J gene TRBJ2-7, with TRBD2 as a possible D gene (6 bases). This CDR3 is 18 amino acids long. V lost 3 bases to trimming and J lost 0 bases, with 21 bases between them. CDR1 and CDR2 from the germline V gene are SNHLY and FYNNEI. CDR3 in DNA: TGTGCCAGCAGTGATGCGCCTGGCGGTCGGGGGACCTCCTACGAGCAGTACTTC. It specifies CASSDAPGGRGTSYEQYF.

This clonotype appeared many times. This chain joins TRBV6-5 and TRBJ1-2; D remains unclear. The CDR3 extends over 16 amino acids. Germline loops: CDR1 MNHEY, CDR2 SVGAGI. V was shortened by 0 bases and J by 0 bases, with 11 bases between the two germline ends. The CDR3 region is CASSYSMGLPNYGYTF. In DNA form, the CDR3 reads TGTGCCAGCAGTTACTCGATGGGGTTACCTAACTATGGCTACACCTTC.

The table lists this clonotype with many counts. J is TRBJ1-1 and V is TRBV6-1; 9 bases fit TRBD1. This CDR3 spans 14 amino acids. V lost 5 bases to trimming and J lost 4 bases; unmatched junction nucleotides: 5. Germline assignment: CDR1 MNHNS and CDR2 SASEGT. This CDR3 is CASSPQGAGTEAFF. The CDR3 nucleotides read TGTGCCAGCAGTCCACAGGGGGCGGGCACTGAAGCTTTCTTT.

This clonotype occurred once. The chain links TRBV6-5 to TRBJ2-7, with 7 bases aligning to TRBD2. Germline trimming cut 0 bases from V and 2 bases from J; bases unmatched to any gene: 4. CDR3 length: 15 residues. Per germline, CDR1 MNHEY and CDR2 SVGAGI. CDR3 bases: TGTGCCAGCAGTTACTCGAGTGGGAGGGCCTACGAGCAGTACTTC. Translating it yields CASSYSSGRAYEQYF.

Ten or more counts support this clonotype. V gene TRBV28 combines with J gene TRBJ2-5; 12 bases are a match to TRBD2. CDR3 length: 18 amino acids. The germline CDR1 and CDR2 sequences are MDHEN and SYDVKM. With 7 bases clipped from V and 4 bases from J, the junction kept 16 bases outside the gene matches. The CDR3 DNA sequence: TGTGCCAGCAATTCCCAGGGCGCTAGCGGGGGGGTAAGAGAGACCCAGTACTTC. Translating it yields CASNSQGASGGVRETQYF.

In this sample, this clonotype turned up a few times. The rearrangement links TRBV2 to TRBJ2-3; 10 positions agree with TRBD2. V was pared by 7 bases and J by 0 bases, with 13 bases of the junction left unmatched. CDR1 and CDR2 from the germline V gene are SNHLY and FYNNEI. The CDR3 covers 18 residues. CDR3 coding DNA: TGTGCCAGCATACCGGGCCCGGGACTAGCGCCGAGCACAGATACGCAGTATTTT. It translates to CASIPGPGLAPSTDTQYF. Complete variable domain (other parts from reference TRBV2 and TRBJ2-3): EPEVTQTPSHQVTQMGQEVILRCVPISNHLYFYWYRQILGQKVEFLVSFYNNEISEKSEIFDDQFSVERPDGSNFTLKIRSTKLEDSAMYFCASIPGPGLAPSTDTQYFGPGTRLTVL.